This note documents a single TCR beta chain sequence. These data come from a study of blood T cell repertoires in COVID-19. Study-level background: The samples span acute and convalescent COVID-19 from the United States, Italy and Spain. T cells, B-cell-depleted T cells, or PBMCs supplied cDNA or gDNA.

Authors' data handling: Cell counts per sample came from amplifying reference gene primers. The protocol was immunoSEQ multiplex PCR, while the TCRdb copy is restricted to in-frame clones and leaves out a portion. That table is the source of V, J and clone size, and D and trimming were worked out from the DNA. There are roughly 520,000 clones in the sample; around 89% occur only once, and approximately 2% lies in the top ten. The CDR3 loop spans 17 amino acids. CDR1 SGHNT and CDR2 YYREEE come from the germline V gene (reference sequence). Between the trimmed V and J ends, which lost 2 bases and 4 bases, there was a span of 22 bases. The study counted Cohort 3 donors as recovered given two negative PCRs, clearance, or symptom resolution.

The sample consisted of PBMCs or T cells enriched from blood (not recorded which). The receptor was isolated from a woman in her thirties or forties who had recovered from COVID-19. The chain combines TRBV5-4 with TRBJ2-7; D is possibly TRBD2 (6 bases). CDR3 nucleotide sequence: TGTGCCAGCAGCTTTTCGGCGGGGTCCTCGGCAGGGTACGAGCAGTACTTC. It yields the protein CASSFSAGSSAGYEQYF.